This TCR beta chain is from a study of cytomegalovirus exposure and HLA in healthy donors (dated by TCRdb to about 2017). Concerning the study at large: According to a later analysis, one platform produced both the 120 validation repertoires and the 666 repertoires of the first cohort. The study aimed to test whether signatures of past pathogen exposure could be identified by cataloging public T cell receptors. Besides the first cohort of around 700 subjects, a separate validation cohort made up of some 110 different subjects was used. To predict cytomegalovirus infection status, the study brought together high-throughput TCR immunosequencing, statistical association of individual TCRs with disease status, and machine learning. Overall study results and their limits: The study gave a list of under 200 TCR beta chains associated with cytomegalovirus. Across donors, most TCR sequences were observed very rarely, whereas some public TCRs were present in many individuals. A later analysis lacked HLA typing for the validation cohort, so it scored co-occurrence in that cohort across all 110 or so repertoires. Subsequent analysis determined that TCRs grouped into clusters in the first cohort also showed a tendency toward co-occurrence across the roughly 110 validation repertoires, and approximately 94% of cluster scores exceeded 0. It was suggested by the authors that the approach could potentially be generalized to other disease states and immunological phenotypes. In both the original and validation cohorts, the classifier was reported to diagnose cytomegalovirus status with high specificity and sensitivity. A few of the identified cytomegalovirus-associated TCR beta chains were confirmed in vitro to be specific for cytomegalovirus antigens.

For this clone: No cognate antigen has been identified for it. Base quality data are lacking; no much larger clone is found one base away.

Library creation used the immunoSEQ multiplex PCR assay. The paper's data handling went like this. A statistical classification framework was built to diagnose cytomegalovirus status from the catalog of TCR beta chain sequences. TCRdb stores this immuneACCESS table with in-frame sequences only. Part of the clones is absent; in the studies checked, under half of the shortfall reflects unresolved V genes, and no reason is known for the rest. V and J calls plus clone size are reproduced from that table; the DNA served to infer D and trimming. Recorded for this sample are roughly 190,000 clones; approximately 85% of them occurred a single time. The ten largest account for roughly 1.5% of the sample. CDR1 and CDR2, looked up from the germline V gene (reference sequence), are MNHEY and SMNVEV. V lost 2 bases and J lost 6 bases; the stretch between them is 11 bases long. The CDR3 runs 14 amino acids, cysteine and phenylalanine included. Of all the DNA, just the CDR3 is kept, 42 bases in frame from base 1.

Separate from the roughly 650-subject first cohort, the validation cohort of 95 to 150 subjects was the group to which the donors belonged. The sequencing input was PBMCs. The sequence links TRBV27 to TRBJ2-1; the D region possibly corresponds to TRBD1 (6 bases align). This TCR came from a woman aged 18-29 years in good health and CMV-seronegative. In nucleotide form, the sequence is TGTGCCAGCAGTTTACTCGCGACAGGCAATGAGCAGTTCTTC. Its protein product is CASSLLATGNEQFF.